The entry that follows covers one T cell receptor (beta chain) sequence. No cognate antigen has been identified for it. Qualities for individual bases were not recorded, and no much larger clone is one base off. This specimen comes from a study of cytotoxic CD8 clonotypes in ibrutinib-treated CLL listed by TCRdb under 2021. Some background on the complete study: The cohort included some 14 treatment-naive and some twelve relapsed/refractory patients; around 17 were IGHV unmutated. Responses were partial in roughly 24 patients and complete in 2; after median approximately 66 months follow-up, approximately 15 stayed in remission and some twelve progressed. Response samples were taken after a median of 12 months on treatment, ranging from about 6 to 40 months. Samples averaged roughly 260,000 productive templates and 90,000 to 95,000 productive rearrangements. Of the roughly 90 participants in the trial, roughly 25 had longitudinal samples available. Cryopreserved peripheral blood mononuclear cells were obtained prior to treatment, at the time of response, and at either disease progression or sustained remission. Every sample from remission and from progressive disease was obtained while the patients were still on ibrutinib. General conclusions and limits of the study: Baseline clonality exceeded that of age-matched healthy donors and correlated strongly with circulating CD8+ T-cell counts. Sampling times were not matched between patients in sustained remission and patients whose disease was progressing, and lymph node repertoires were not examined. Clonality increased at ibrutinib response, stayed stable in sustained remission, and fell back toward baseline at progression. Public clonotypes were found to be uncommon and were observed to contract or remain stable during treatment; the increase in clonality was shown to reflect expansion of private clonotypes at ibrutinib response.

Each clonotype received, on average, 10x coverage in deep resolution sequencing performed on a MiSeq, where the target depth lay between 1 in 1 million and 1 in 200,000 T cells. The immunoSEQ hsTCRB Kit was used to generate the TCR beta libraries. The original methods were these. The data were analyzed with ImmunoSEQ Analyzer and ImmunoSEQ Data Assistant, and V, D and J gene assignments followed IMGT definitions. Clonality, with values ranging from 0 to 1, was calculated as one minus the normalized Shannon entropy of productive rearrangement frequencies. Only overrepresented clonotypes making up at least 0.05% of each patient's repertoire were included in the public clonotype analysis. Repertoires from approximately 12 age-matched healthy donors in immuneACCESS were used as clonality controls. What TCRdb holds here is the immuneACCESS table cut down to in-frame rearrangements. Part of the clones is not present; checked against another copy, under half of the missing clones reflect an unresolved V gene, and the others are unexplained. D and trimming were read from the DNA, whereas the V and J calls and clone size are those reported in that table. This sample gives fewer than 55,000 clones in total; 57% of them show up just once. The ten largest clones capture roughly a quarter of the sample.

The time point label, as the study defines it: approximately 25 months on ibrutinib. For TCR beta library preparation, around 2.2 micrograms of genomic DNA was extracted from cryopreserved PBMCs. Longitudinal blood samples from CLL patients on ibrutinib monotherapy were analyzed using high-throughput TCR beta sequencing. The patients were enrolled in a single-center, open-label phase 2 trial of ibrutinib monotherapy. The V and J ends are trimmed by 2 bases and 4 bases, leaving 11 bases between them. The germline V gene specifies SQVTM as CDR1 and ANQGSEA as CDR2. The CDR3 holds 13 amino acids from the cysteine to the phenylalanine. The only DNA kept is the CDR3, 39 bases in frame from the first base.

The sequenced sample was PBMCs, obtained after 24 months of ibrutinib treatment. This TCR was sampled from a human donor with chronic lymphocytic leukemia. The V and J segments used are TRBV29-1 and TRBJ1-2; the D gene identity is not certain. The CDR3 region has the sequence CSVEKTSAYGYTF. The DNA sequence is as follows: TGCAGCGTTGAAAAAACTTCAGCCTATGGCTACACCTTC.